This TCR beta chain was captured in a study of response to subunit inactivated influenza vaccine. V was cut by 5 bases and J by 6 bases, with 8 bases left in between. The CDR3 is made up of 11 amino acids. From germline, CDR1 is SGHTA and CDR2 FQGNSA. TCRdb reprocessed the RT-PCR reads via MiXCR and lists one record per CDR3 protein. The repertoire holds about 780,000 distinct CDR3 sequences, with roughly 20% as singletons. This receptor was taken from a man in his fifties or sixties who received an inactivated influenza vaccine. The chain joins TRBV7-2 to TRBJ2-7; D gene uncertain. The sample in question was PBMCs from blood, obtained roughly 5 days after vaccination. The CDR3 nucleotides are TGTGCCAGCAGCCCGGGCCTCGAGCAGTACTTC. It encodes CASSPGLEQYF. Filled out from reference TRBV7-2 and TRBJ2-7, the complete variable domain reads GAGVSQSPSNKVTEKGKDVELRCDPISGHTALYWYRQSLGQGLEFLIYFQGNSAPDKSGLPSDRFSAERTGGSVSTLTIQRTQQEDSAVYLCASSPGLEQYFGPGTRLTVT.